The 28 T cell receptor beta chains listed next were all sequenced from one sample in a study of blood T cell repertoires in COVID-19. Assay used: immunoSEQ multiplex PCR; TCRdb lists only in-frame clones, some missing. The sample lists around 200,000 clones; 85% were seen once. Material: PBMCs or T cells enriched from blood (not recorded which). Receptors were obtained from a man in his forties who had recovered from COVID-19.

Only one count was recorded for this clone. The rearrangement joins TRBV10-3 to TRBJ2-1; no clear D gene. CDR1 and CDR2 (germline): ENHRY, SYGVKD. Trimming took off 3 bases at V and 8 bases at J, with 14 bases between the two ends. The CDR3 contains 14 residues. The CDR3 spells CAISDSNLVDEQFF. The CDR3 DNA reads TGTGCCATCAGTGATAGTAATTTAGTAGATGAGCAGTTCTTC.

This chain links TRBV18 with TRBJ1-1, with 11 bases that match TRBD1. The CDR3 loop spans 12 amino acids. The germline gives CDR1 KGHSH, CDR2 LQKENI. V gave up 6 bases and J gave up 9 bases; unmatched junction bases: 3. The CDR3 region is CASSLDRGQAFF. Written as DNA, the CDR3 is TGTGCCAGCTCCCTGGACAGGGGGCAAGCTTTCTTT.

V gene TRBV5-4 combines with J gene TRBJ2-5; a weak D match, TRBD1 (6 bases). V dropped 5 bases and J dropped 5 bases, with 13 bases sitting between them. The CDR3 sequence is 13 residues long. Germline V gene sequence: CDR1 SGHNT, CDR2 YYREEE (reference sequence). The CDR3 sequence is CASSDPRGETQYF. The CDR3 region has the DNA TGTGCCAGCAGTGACCCGAGGGGGGAGACCCAGTACTTC.

This clone was recorded once. The chain is built from TRBV19 and TRBJ1-3; TRBD1 aligns across 7 bases. Germline V gene lookup returns CDR1 LNHDA and CDR2 SQIVND (reference sequence). The CDR3 contains 14 residues. J was trimmed by 2 bases and V by 7 bases; bases with no gene match: 5. DNA of the CDR3: TGTGCCAGTAAGACCGGACAGGCTGGAAACACCATATATTTT. Translation: CASKTGQAGNTIYF.

The gene calls are TRBV5-4 and TRBJ2-1; D might be TRBD2 (5 bases). V was shortened by 7 bases and J by 6 bases, with 17 bases between the two germline ends. Germline loops: CDR1 SGHNT, CDR2 YYREEE (reference sequence). CDR3 size: 14 residues. CDR3 sequence: CASGSRELANEQFF. CDR3 bases: TGTGCCAGCGGATCGCGTGAGCTAGCCAATGAGCAGTTCTTC. Full variable domain (missing parts from reference TRBV5-4 and TRBJ2-1): ETGVTQSPTHLIKTRGQQVTLRCSSQSGHNTVSWYQQALGQGPQFIFQYYREEENGRGNFPPRFSGLQFPNYSSELNVNALELDDSALYLCASGSRELANEQFFGPGTRLTVL.

The chain links TRBV27 to TRBJ2-7; the D is unclear. Germline values: CDR1 MNHEY, CDR2 SMNVEV (reference sequence). The CDR3 contains 13 residues. CDR3 coding DNA: TGTGCTCGCCGCGTTCATGCGTTTTTCGAGCAGTACTTC. Amino acids: CARRVHAFFEQYF.

The rearrangement joins TRBV27 to TRBJ2-7, with D possibly being TRBD2 (6 bases). Germline loops: CDR1 MNHEY, CDR2 SMNVEV (reference sequence). V gave up 4 bases and J gave up 6 bases, with 10 bases separating them. The CDR3 covers 12 residues. The DNA of the CDR3 is TGTGCCAGCAGTTCGACTAGTGCCGAGCAGTACTTC. Protein sequence: CASSSTSAEQYF.

Comments on this clone: Germline and junction disagree at one end, which may indicate a read error. The chain employs TRBV7-7 and TRBJ1-2, with a tentative D call TRBD1 (6 bases). This CDR3 is built from 16 residues. Germline V gene lookup returns CDR1 SSHAT and CDR2 FNYEAQ (reference sequence). The CDR3 here is CASSLNRDKFPPGYTF. The DNA of the CDR3 is TGTGCTAGCAGCTTGAACCGGGACAAGTTTCCGCCGGGCTACACCTTC.

The V and J genes are TRBV2 and TRBJ1-2; D not resolved. V was cut by 3 bases and J by 8 bases, with 7 bases left in between. Germline V lookup: CDR1 SNHLY, CDR2 FYNNEI. This CDR3 has 11 residues. Written as DNA, the CDR3 is TGTGCCAGCAGTGAGGCCGAAGGCTACACCTTC. This gives the protein CASSEAEGYTF.

The rearrangement links TRBV7-2 to TRBJ1-6; no clear D gene. V was shortened by 5 bases and J by 3 bases, with 11 bases between the two germline ends. This CDR3 is built from 15 residues. Per germline, CDR1 SGHTA and CDR2 FQGNSA. CDR3 DNA: TGTGCCAGCAGCCCGGGGAGCTTCTATAATTCACCCCTCCACTTT. It encodes CASSPGSFYNSPLHF.

The V call is TRBV15, the J call TRBJ1-5; D is possibly TRBD1 (5 bases). CDR3 length equals 14 residues. Germline V gene lookup returns CDR1 LNHNV and CDR2 YYDKDF (reference sequence). Trimming left V 0 bases short and J 5 bases short, with 8 bases between. The CDR3 loop reads CATSRDRVDQPQHF. The CDR3 DNA reads TGTGCCACCAGCAGAGACAGGGTAGATCAGCCCCAGCATTTT.

The rearrangement links TRBV28 to TRBJ1-5, with D perhaps TRBD1 (5 bases). The CDR3 loop spans 14 amino acids. Germline V CDR1 and CDR2: MDHEN, SYDVKM. V lost 7 bases and J lost 3, with 13 bases in between. The chain's CDR3 is CASTIGTINQPQHF. CDR3 DNA: TGTGCCAGCACTATAGGGACTATCAATCAGCCCCAGCATTTT.

This clone has just one count. This chain uses TRBV7-9 with TRBJ1-1; 11 bases map to TRBD1. CDR3 length: 17 amino acids. Trimming cost V 5 bases and J 3 bases; bases outside gene matches: 11. Germline V CDR1 and CDR2: SEHNR, FQNEAQ (reference sequence). The CDR3 protein is CASSPRGQGATDTEAFF. The CDR3 nucleotides read TGTGCCAGCAGCCCACGCGGACAGGGGGCGACGGACACTGAAGCTTTCTTT.

The chain couples TRBV24-1 to TRBJ2-1; the match to TRBD2 covers 13 bases. CDR1 is KGHDR and CDR2 is SFDVKD in the germline V gene. Unmatched junction bases numbered 7, after V lost 5 bases and J lost 4 bases. The CDR3 is made up of 17 amino acids. The CDR3 loop reads CATSAGLAGEAYNEQFF. In DNA, the CDR3 is TGTGCCACCAGTGCTGGACTAGCGGGAGAAGCATACAATGAGCAGTTCTTC.

The rearrangement joins TRBV28 to TRBJ2-7; the match to TRBD1 covers 7 bases. The CDR3 sequence is 13 residues long. Germline V lookup: CDR1 MDHEN, CDR2 SYDVKM. V gave up 10 bases and J gave up 4 bases; unmatched junction bases: 10. The CDR3 region is CATGRQGAYEQYF. CDR3 nucleotide sequence: TGTGCCACGGGACGACAGGGTGCGTACGAGCAGTACTTC.

CDR3 loop: CASSGPSSPYGYTF. Here the CDR3 DNA reads TGTGCCAGCAGTGGGCCCTCAAGCCCCTATGGCTACACCTTC. This chain connects TRBV11-2 to TRBJ1-2; D not resolved. Trimming pared 6 bases from V and 4 bases from J, leaving 15 bases between. The CDR3 consists of 14 residues. CDR1 and CDR2 from the germline V gene are SGHAT and FQNNGV. The whole variable domain, remainder taken from reference TRBV11-2 and TRBJ1-2, is EAGVAQSPRYKIIEKRQSVAFWCNPISGHATLYWYQQILGQGPKLLIQFQNNGVVDDSQLPKDRFSAERLKGVDSTLKIQPAKLEDSAVYLCASSGPSSPYGYTFGSGTRLTVV.

This chain uses TRBV18 with TRBJ2-1; 8 nucleotides line up with TRBD1. CDR1 and CDR2 (germline): KGHSH, LQKENI. Unmatched junction bases numbered 10, after V lost 3 bases and J lost 12 bases. The CDR3 covers 14 residues. The CDR3 protein is CASSPATGALSQFF. The CDR3 nucleotides are TGTGCCAGCTCACCGGCGACAGGGGCCTTGTCGCAGTTCTTC.

There are a few counts of this clone. J is TRBJ2-2 and V is TRBV15, with D unresolved. The CDR3 covers 17 residues. V was cut by 0 bases and J by 5 bases, with 16 bases left in between. Germline CDR1 and CDR2: LNHNV and YYDKDF (reference sequence). The CDR3 DNA reads TGTGCCACCAGCAGAGATCGAGCCCGCGCGTGGACCGGGGAGCTGTTTTTT. Translated, it gives CATSRDRARAWTGELFF.

The chain is built from TRBV18 and TRBJ1-1, with D unclear. CDR3 length: 14 amino acids. Trimming cost V 3 bases and J 0 bases, with 8 bases left between them. The germline CDR1 and CDR2 sequences are KGHSH and LQKENI. CDR3 bases: TGTGCCAGCTCACCTAAAGAGTTGAACACTGAAGCTTTCTTT. Translated, it gives CASSPKELNTEAFF.

The CDR3 loop reads CASRAGNEQFF. Here the CDR3 DNA reads TGTGCCAGTAGAGCGGGGAATGAGCAGTTCTTC. This chain connects TRBV19 to TRBJ2-1, with 7 bases lining up with TRBD2. Germline CDR1 is LNHDA and CDR2 is SQIVND (reference sequence). The CDR3 contains 11 residues. Trimming removed 6 bases from V and 7 bases from J; junction bases left unmatched: 0.

The sample holds one count of this clone. V and J are TRBV10-3 and TRBJ2-2, with 8 positions matching TRBD1. The CDR3 length is 13 residues. J lost 5 bases, V lost 11 bases, and 7 bases had no gene match. The V gene's germline CDR1 is ENHRY and CDR2 SYGVKD. The CDR3 nucleotides are TGTGCCTCGTCAGGGGGCACTACCGGGGAGCTGTTTTTT. Translation gives CASSGGTTGELFF.

For this clone: Other nucleotide sequences in the sample specify the same CDR3. The V call is TRBV24-1, the J call TRBJ2-1; 8 nucleotides line up with TRBD2. The V and J ends lost 3 bases and 7 bases, in that order; junction bases with no gene match: 10. The CDR3 has 16 residues. The V gene's germline CDR1 is KGHDR and CDR2 SFDVKD. DNA of the CDR3: TGTGCCACCAGTGATCCCAGCGGGAGAGGTGGGAATGAGCAGTTCTTC. It is translated as CATSDPSGRGGNEQFF.

The chain has TRBV30 and TRBJ1-4; tentative D call: TRBD1 (5 bases). Germline-derived CDR1 and CDR2 are GTSNPN and SVGIG (reference sequence). V gave up 4 bases and J gave up 8 bases, with 23 bases separating them. The CDR3 contains 16 residues. CDR3 region: CAWTWGVNSLGEKLFF. The CDR3, as DNA: TGTGCCTGGACTTGGGGGGTAAATTCCCTCGGAGAAAAACTGTTTTTT.

The table lists this clone with a count of one. V usage is TRBV25-1 and J usage is TRBJ1-1; D perhaps matches TRBD1 (5 bases). V was trimmed by 1 base and J by 4 bases, leaving 7 bases between them. The CDR3 has 13 amino acids. CDR1 is MGHDK and CDR2 is SYGVNS in the germline V gene. Here the CDR3 reads CASSESGITEAFF. The CDR3 bases are TGTGCCAGCAGTGAATCAGGGATCACTGAAGCTTTCTTT.

As regards this clone: This same CDR3 is encoded by further DNA sequences in the sample. The gene calls are TRBV7-9 and TRBJ2-7, with a weak D call TRBD1 (6 bases). CDR3 length: 12 residues. Per the germline V gene, CDR1 is SEHNR and CDR2 is FQNEAQ (reference sequence). V lost 5 bases and J lost 4, with 9 bases in between. Here the CDR3 reads CASSPGAYEQYF. The CDR3 DNA sequence: TGTGCCAGCAGCCCAGGGGCTTACGAGCAGTACTTC.

The chain couples TRBV11-3 to TRBJ1-1; 10 bases are shared with TRBD1. The germline CDR1 and CDR2 sequences are SGHNT and YENEEA. Trimming cost V 4 bases and J 0 bases; bases outside gene matches: 5. The CDR3 runs 16 residues. The CDR3 is CASSYGDRGLNTEAFF. In DNA, the CDR3 is TGTGCCAGCAGCTATGGGGACAGGGGATTGAACACTGAAGCTTTCTTT.

The V gene is TRBV27, the J gene TRBJ2-1, with no clear D. The ends were cut back, 0 bases at V and 4 bases at J, with 13 bases in the middle. CDR1 and CDR2 from the germline V gene are MNHEY and SMNVEV (reference sequence). This CDR3 spans 16 amino acids. CDR3 in amino acids: CASSLSPGDAYNEQFF. CDR3 DNA: TGTGCCAGCAGTTTATCTCCAGGCGACGCATACAATGAGCAGTTCTTC.

This clone has just a few counts. The V gene is TRBV6-5, the J gene TRBJ1-2; D call uncertain. The length of the CDR3 is 14 residues. Germline lookup yields CDR1 MNHEY and CDR2 SVGAGI. Trimming took 5 bases from V and 7 from J, leaving 17 bases between them. The DNA for the CDR3 is TGTGCCAGCAGTCCGTCGGGGAGTTTCCGTGGCTACACCTTC. Its translation is CASSPSGSFRGYTF.